This T cell receptor (beta chain) stems from a study of blood T cell repertoires in COVID-19. V lost 3 bases and J 3 bases, leaving 14 bases between the germline ends. The CDR3 has 14 amino acids. In germline, CDR1 is DFQATT, CDR2 SNEGSKA (reference sequence). The table lists this clone with a few counts. Here immunoSEQ multiplex PCR was the method, and the copy in TCRdb shows in-frame clones only, minus some. The sample carries roughly 50,000 clones, more than 75% recorded once. The sequenced sample was peripheral blood. This sequence originates from a woman between 55 and 75 years old with acute or convalescent COVID-19. The J gene is TRBJ1-2, the V gene TRBV20-1, with unresolved D. Here the CDR3 reads CSASRREIDYGYTF. For the CDR3, the DNA is TGCAGTGCTAGTCGGCGGGAAATCGACTATGGCTACACCTTC.